This passage covers 19 T cell receptor beta chains from one sample sequenced in a study of T cell responses to AZD1222 COVID-19 vaccine. Sequencing used immunoSEQ multiplex PCR; TCRdb keeps in-frame clones, though not all of them. The data show roughly 140,000 clones, with 88% seen just once and 3% to 4% held by the top ten. Sequenced here: peripheral blood, sampled on day 0 of MenACWY control vaccination. The receptors were gathered from an adult in good health.

The CDR3 loop reads CASSYSQGGWTGELFF. CDR3 sequence (DNA): TGTGCCAGCAGTTACTCACAGGGGGGTTGGACCGGGGAGCTGTTTTTT. The genes are TRBV6-5 and TRBJ2-2, with 8 bases aligning to TRBD1. The CDR3 has 16 amino acids. Germline-derived CDR1 and CDR2 are MNHEY and SVGAGI. Trimming removed 0 bases from V and 5 bases from J; junction bases left unmatched: 5.

The CDR3 region is CASSQGQGSYEQYF. In nucleotides, the CDR3 is TGTGCCAGCAGCCAGGGACAGGGTTCCTACGAGCAGTACTTC. The rearrangement uses TRBV4-2 and TRBJ2-7, with 9 bases matching TRBD1. The CDR3 consists of 14 residues. Germline V gives CDR1 LGHNA, CDR2 YNFKEQ. V lost 3 bases, J lost 1 base, and 1 base stayed unmatched.

The chain joins TRBV7-3 to TRBJ1-2; D is uncertain. Germline lookup yields CDR1 SGHTA and CDR2 FQGTGA. The V end was cut by 5 bases, the J end by 3 bases, with 10 bases between. The CDR3 is 13 amino acids. In DNA form, the CDR3 reads TGTGCCAGCAGCCCCGGAAAGGACTATGGCTACACCTTC. Amino acid sequence: CASSPGKDYGYTF.

V usage is TRBV30 and J usage is TRBJ2-3; weak D call: TRBD1 (6 bases). CDR3 length equals 14 residues. CDR1 and CDR2 (germline): GTSNPN, SVGIG (reference sequence). The V and J ends lost 6 bases and 1 base respectively, with 14 bases between them. Here the CDR3 DNA reads TGTGCCTGTAGAGGACAGCGAGGCACAGATACGCAGTATTTT. It encodes CACRGQRGTDTQYF. The full variable domain, rest sourced from reference TRBV30 and TRBJ2-3, is SQTIHQWPATLVQPVGSPLSLECTVEGTSNPNLYWYRQAAGRGLQLLFYSVGIGQISSEVPQNLSASRPQDRQFILSSKKLLLSDSGFYLCACRGQRGTDTQYFGPGTRLTVL.

The V gene is TRBV7-8, the J gene TRBJ1-5; 12 bases fit TRBD1. The CDR3 consists of 13 residues. The ends lost 5 bases at V and 7 bases at J; junction bases unmatched: 0. Germline CDR1 is SGHVS and CDR2 is FQNEAQ. The CDR3 loop reads CASSGTGGQPQHF. In DNA form, the CDR3 reads TGTGCCAGCAGCGGGACAGGGGGCCAGCCCCAGCATTTT.

The chain joins TRBV2 to TRBJ2-5; D not resolved. V lost 4 bases to trimming and J lost 2 bases, with 8 bases between them. CDR3 size: 13 residues. Germline V lookup: CDR1 SNHLY, CDR2 FYNNEI. The CDR3: CASSVITQETQYF. The DNA for the CDR3 is TGTGCCAGCAGTGTCATAACGCAAGAGACCCAGTACTTC.

The chain uses TRBV6-2 or TRBV6-3 and TRBJ1-1; tentatively, D is TRBD1 (6 bases). The V gene's germline CDR1 is MNHEY and CDR2 SVGEGT. Trimming took off 6 bases at V and 4 bases at J, with 9 bases between the two ends. There are 12 residues in the CDR3. The chain's CDR3 is CASSHRATEAFF. CDR3 in DNA: TGTGCCAGCAGCCACAGGGCCACTGAAGCTTTCTTT.

In its sample, this clone was seen once. The chain combines TRBV3-1 (or the pseudogene TRBV3-2) with TRBJ2-7; 9 bases line up with TRBD1. Germline V gives CDR1 LGHDT, CDR2 YNNKEL (reference sequence). The V gene end was trimmed by 2 bases and the J gene end by 7 bases; junction bases not matched to a gene: 9. The CDR3 has 15 residues. The chain's CDR3 is CASSQKPGTGSEQYF. DNA of the CDR3: TGTGCCAGCAGCCAAAAACCCGGGACAGGGAGTGAGCAGTACTTC.

The chain is built from TRBV7-9 and TRBJ1-4; D is possibly TRBD1 (6 bases). Between the trimmed V and J ends, which lost 5 bases and 7 bases, there was a span of 17 bases. This CDR3 region has 15 residues. Germline assignment: CDR1 SEHNR and CDR2 FQNEAQ (reference sequence). The CDR3 here is CASSPGQAGGEKLFF. In DNA form, the CDR3 reads TGTGCCAGCAGCCCGGGACAAGCCGGAGGTGAAAAACTGTTTTTT.

The chain combines TRBV1 with TRBJ2-7; the table's D call, TRBD2, was not checked against the DNA. TRBV1 is listed as a pseudogene. The CDR3 runs to 17 residues. The CDR3 DNA follows: TGCACCAGCAGCCAAGATAACCTCGGGACTCCCGCGGGCGAGCAGTACTTC. Its translation is CTSSQDNLGTPAGEQYF.

The chain employs TRBV4-3 and TRBJ2-7; TRBD1 aligns across 9 bases. Germline loops: CDR1 LGHNA, CDR2 YSLEER. V trimming: 1 base; J trimming: 5 bases; junction bases outside the gene matches: 3. The CDR3 covers 14 residues. This CDR3 is CASSQVDRGDEQYF. The DNA of the CDR3 is TGCGCCAGCAGCCAAGTGGACAGGGGAGACGAGCAGTACTTC.

This clone was recorded once. The gene calls are TRBV7-3 and TRBJ2-2; 15 bases are a match to TRBD2. This CDR3 spans 18 amino acids. Germline CDR1 is SGHTA and CDR2 is FQGTGA. With 3 bases clipped from V and 5 bases from J, the junction kept 7 bases outside the gene matches. CDR3 sequence: CASSFGLAGGPRTGELFF. The CDR3 DNA reads TGTGCCAGCAGCTTCGGACTAGCGGGGGGGCCGCGAACCGGGGAGCTGTTTTTT.

The chain combines TRBV14 with TRBJ1-6; D ambiguous. V gave up 1 base and J gave up 9 bases, with 1 base separating them. The CDR3 has 11 amino acids. Germline lookup yields CDR1 SGHDN and CDR2 FVKESK. This CDR3 is CASSQGSPLHF. The CDR3 DNA reads as TGTGCCAGCAGCCAAGGTTCACCCCTCCACTTT.

This chain links TRBV27 with TRBJ2-2; 12 bases are a match to TRBD2. Unmatched junction bases numbered 16, after V lost 4 bases and J lost 10 bases. This CDR3 has 18 residues. The germline gives CDR1 MNHEY, CDR2 SMNVEV (reference sequence). CDR3 bases: TGTGCCAGCAGTTCAGGAGGTCTAGCGGGGGGGGCGGTCGAGGAGCTGTTTTTT. This gives the protein CASSSGGLAGGAVEELFF.

The chain joins TRBV7-8 to TRBJ2-2; D not resolved. The V end lost 5 bases, the J end lost 6 bases, and 13 bases lay between the germline ends. CDR1 is SGHVS and CDR2 is FQNEAQ in the germline V gene. The CDR3 has 14 amino acids. Written as DNA, the CDR3 is TGTGCCAGCAGCCCGCTTTCATCCTCCGGGGAGCTGTTTTTT. It encodes CASSPLSSSGELFF.

The chain has TRBV30 and TRBJ1-6; the D gene is possibly TRBD1 (6 bases). The CDR3 extends over 15 amino acids. Germline V gene sequence: CDR1 GTSNPN, CDR2 SVGIG (reference sequence). V was trimmed by 2 bases and J by 7 bases, leaving 15 bases between them. The DNA for the CDR3 is TGTGCCTGGAGTAAGAATCGCAGGGGAAATTCACCCCTCCACTTT. Translated: CAWSKNRRGNSPLHF.

V usage is TRBV7-9 and J usage is TRBJ1-1; 11 nucleotides match TRBD1. With V trimmed by 4 bases and J by 0 bases, 4 bases remained unmatched. Germline CDR1 is SEHNR and CDR2 is FQNEAQ (reference sequence). CDR3 length: 16 amino acids. The CDR3 DNA reads as TGTGCCAGCAGCTCACGGACAGGGGGCTTGAACACTGAAGCTTTCTTT. It encodes CASSSRTGGLNTEAFF.

This sequence joins TRBV27 and TRBJ2-7; the D gene is possibly TRBD1 (5 bases). The germline gives CDR1 MNHEY, CDR2 SMNVEV (reference sequence). Trimming left V 2 bases short and J 3 bases short, with 17 bases between. The CDR3 is 16 amino acids. In nucleotides, the CDR3 is TGTGCCAGCAGTTTAGACGCAGGGTTCCGTCTCTACGAGCAGTACTTC. Its protein product is CASSLDAGFRLYEQYF.

This chain joins TRBV2 and TRBJ1-1; 10 bases fit TRBD1. The V segment lost 5 bases and the J segment 4 bases; nucleotides outside the gene matches: 10. CDR1 and CDR2 from the germline V gene are SNHLY and FYNNEI. The CDR3 extends over 16 amino acids. The CDR3 here is CASSPGQGSGGTEAFF. CDR3 sequence (DNA): TGTGCCAGCAGTCCGGGACAGGGGTCAGGAGGCACTGAAGCTTTCTTT.